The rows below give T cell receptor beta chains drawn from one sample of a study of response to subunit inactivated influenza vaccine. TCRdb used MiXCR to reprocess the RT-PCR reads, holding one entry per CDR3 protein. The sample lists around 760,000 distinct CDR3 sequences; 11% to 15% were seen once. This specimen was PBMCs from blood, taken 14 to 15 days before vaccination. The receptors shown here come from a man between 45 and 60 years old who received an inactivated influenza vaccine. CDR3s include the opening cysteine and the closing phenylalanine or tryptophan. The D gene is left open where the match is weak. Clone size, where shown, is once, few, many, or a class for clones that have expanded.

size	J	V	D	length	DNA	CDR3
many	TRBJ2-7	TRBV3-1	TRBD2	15	TGTGCCAGCAGCCTCCTAGCGGGGGTTCCCTACGAGCAGTACTTC	CASSLLAGVPYEQYF
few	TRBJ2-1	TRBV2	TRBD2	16	TGTGCCAGCAGTGAGCCCTTCCGGGAGGGCGTAAATGAGCAGTTCTTC	CASSEPFREGVNEQFF
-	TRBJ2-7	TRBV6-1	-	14	TGTGCCACCGCGAGGGGCAGGGCGGTATACGAGCAGTACTTC	CATARGRAVYEQYF
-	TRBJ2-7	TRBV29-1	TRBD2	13	TGCAGCGTGACTGGGCTAGCGGGATACGAGCAGTACTTC	CSVTGLAGYEQYF
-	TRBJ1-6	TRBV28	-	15	TGTGCCAGCAGTTTTTCTGTCAGTGCCAAAGCACCCCTCCACTTT	CASSFSVSAKAPLHF
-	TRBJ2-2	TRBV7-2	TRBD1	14	TGTGCCAGCAGCTATGGACAGGGGACCGGGGAGCTGTTTTTT	CASSYGQGTGELFF
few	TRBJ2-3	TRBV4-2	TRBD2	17	TGTGCCAGCAGCCAAGAGGGAGCGGGAGGGCCTGCGAATACGCAGTATTTT	CASSQEGAGGPANTQYF
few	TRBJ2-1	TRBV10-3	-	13	TGTGCCACCGGAAAGGGGGAAGTGAATGAGCAGTTCTTC	CATGKGEVNEQFF
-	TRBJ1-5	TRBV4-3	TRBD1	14	TGCGCCAGCAGCTCTAGAGGGGGCGCTCAGCCCCAGCATTTT	CASSSRGGAQPQHF
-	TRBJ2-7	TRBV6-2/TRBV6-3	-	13	TGTGCCAGCAGCCAACCGGGAGTCTACGAGCAGTACTTC	CASSQPGVYEQYF
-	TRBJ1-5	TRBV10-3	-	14	TGTGCCATCAGTGAAAGCTCCGGAGGGCAGCCCCAGCATTTT	CAISESSGGQPQHF
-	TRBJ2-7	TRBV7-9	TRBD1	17	TGTGCCAGCAGCCTCCTTAAGCTGGGACAGGCCCATTTCGAGCAGTACTTC	CASSLLKLGQAHFEQYF
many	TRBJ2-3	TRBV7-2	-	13	TGTGCCAGCAGCATCTCGCAGGGGGATACGCAGTATTTT	CASSISQGDTQYF
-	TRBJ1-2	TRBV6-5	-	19	TGTGCCAGCAGTTACTCGATGGCTCTAGAGGCAGGAGCTAACTATGGCTACACCTTC	CASSYSMALEAGANYGYTF
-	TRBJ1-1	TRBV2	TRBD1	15	TGTGCCAGCAGTGAAGCCCCAAGGGACAGCCGTGAAGCTTTCTTT	CASSEAPRDSREAFF
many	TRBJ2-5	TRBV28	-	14	TGTGCCAGCACCGAACAGGGAGGCCAAGAGACCCAGTACTTC	CASTEQGGQETQYF
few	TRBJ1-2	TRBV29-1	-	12	TGCAGCGTTGACGGGTACGACTATGGCTACACCTTC	CSVDGYDYGYTF
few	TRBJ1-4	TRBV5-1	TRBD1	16	TGCGCCAGCAGCTTGTTTGCGGGACAGGGAGAGGAAAAACTGTTTTTT	CASSLFAGQGEEKLFF
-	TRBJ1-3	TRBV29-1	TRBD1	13	TGCAGCGTGGGGACAGGGAGAGGGGACACCATATATTTT	CSVGTGRGDTIYF
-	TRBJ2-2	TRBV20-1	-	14	TGCAGTGCTAGAGATAATTTCGGCACCGGGGAGCTGTTTTTT	CSARDNFGTGELFF